The present T cell receptor beta chain was sequenced within a study of cytomegalovirus exposure and HLA in healthy donors. For this clone: Its specificity is not known.

CDR1 SGHTA and CDR2 FQGNSA come from the germline V gene. The CDR3 length is 13 residues. The PCR ran on 60 Vbeta and 13 Jbeta primers. Data came from immunoSEQ multiplex PCR; TCRdb stores just in-frame clones and leaves some out. Of around 100,000 clones in the sample, around 80% are singletons; the top ten hold approximately 4.4%. Study-wide results and limits: Later analysis found that TCR beta chains associated with HLA were more clonally expanded than other, equally common chains.

The sequence derives from a male donor in good health and CMV-seropositive. This chain connects TRBV7-2 to TRBJ1-3; D gene ambiguous. Sequences were obtained from PBMCs. Here the CDR3 DNA reads TGTGGGACGGCGGGAGGTTCTGGAAACACCATATATTTT. Translated, it gives CGTAGGSGNTIYF.